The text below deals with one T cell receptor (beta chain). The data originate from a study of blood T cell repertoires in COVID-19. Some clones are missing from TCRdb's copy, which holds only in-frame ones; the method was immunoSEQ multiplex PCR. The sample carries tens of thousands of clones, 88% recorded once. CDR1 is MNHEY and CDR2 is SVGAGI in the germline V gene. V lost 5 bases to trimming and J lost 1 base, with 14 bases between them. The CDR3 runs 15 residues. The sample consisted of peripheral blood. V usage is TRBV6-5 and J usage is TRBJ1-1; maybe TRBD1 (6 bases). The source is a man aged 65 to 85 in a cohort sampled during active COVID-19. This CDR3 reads CASSPQGQKNTEAFF. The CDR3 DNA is TGTGCCAGCAGTCCGCAGGGACAAAAGAACACTGAAGCTTTCTTT.